These 3 T cell receptor beta chains originate from one sample sequenced in a study of blood T cell repertoires in COVID-19. This table comes from immunoSEQ multiplex PCR, and its TCRdb copy is limited to in-frame clones, with some not included. The sample records approximately 180,000 clones, more than 75% being singletons. Input material: peripheral blood. The receptors shown here come from a person aged 70 to 85 with COVID-19, enrolled during active disease.

This clone has just one count. The chain links TRBV5-5 to TRBJ2-7; TRBD1 matches 10 bases. V trimming: 0 bases; J trimming: 5 bases; junction bases outside the gene matches: 8. This CDR3 comprises 16 residues. Germline V lookup: CDR1 SGHKS, CDR2 YYEKEE (reference sequence). CDR3 amino acids: CASSLGDRGVQDEQYF. The CDR3, as DNA: TGTGCCAGCAGCTTGGGGGACAGGGGCGTTCAAGACGAGCAGTACTTC.

The chain carries TRBV10-1 and TRBJ1-2; D call uncertain. CDR1 WNHNN and CDR2 SYGVQD come from the germline V gene (reference sequence). CDR3 length equals 14 residues. The ends were cut back, 8 bases at V and 4 bases at J, with 17 bases in the middle. The CDR3 nucleotides read TGCGCCAGCCAAGCGGAAGACATCCTCTATGGCTACACCTTC. It is translated as CASQAEDILYGYTF.

The chain links TRBV3-1 (or the pseudogene TRBV3-2) to TRBJ1-2, with a possible D match to TRBD1 (5 bases). This CDR3 spans 14 amino acids. Trimming removed 4 bases at V and 2 bases at J, with 11 bases between. CDR1 is LGHDT, CDR2 YNNKEL, per germline (reference sequence). The CDR3 nucleotides are TGTGCCAGCAGCCTTCCGGGACTAAACTATGGCTACACCTTC. This encodes CASSLPGLNYGYTF.